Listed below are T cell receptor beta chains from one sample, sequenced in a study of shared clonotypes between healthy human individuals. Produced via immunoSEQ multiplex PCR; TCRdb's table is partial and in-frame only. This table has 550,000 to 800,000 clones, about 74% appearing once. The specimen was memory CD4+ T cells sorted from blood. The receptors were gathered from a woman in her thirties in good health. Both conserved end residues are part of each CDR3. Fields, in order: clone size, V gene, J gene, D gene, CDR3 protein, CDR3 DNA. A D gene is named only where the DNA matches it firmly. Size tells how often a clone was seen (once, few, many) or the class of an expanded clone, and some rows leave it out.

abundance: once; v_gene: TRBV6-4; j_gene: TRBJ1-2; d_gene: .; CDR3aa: CASSERLSGYGYTF; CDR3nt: TGTGCCAGCAGTGAGAGACTGAGCGGCTATGGCTACACCTTC
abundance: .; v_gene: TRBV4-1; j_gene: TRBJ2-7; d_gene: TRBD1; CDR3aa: CASSQDQQGTDEQYF; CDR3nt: TGCGCCAGCAGCCAAGATCAACAGGGGACCGACGAGCAGTACTTC
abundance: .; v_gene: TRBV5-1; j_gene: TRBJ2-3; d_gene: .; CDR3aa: CASSLGDILTDTQYF; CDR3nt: TGCGCCAGCAGCTTGGGAGACATCTTAACAGATACGCAGTATTTT
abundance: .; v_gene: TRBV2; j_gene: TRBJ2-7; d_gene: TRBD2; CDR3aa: CASSVREGAVF; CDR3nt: TGTGCCAGCAGTGTGCGGGAGGGAGCAGTTTTC
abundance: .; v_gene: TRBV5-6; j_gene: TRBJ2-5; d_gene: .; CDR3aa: CASSLVEAIIQETQYF; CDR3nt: TGTGCCAGCAGCCTAGTAGAGGCCATCATCCAAGAGACCCAGTACTTC
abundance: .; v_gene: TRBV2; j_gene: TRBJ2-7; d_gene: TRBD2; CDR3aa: CASRWGGQEQYF; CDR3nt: TGTGCCAGCAGATGGGGGGGTCAAGAGCAGTACTTC
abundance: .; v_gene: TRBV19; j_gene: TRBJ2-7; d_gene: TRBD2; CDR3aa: CASSIRAGSSEQYF; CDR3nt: TGTGCCAGTAGTATTAGAGCGGGATCGAGTGAGCAGTACTTC
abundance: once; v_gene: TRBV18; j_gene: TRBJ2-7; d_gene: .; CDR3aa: CASSESFYEQYF; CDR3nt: TGTGCCAGCTCGGAAAGCTTCTACGAGCAGTACTTC
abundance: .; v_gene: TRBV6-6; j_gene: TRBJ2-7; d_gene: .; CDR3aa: CASSAGYEQYF; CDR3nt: TGTGCCAGCAGTGCTGGCTACGAGCAGTACTTC
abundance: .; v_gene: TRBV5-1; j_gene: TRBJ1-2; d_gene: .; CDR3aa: CASSSHIERDYTF; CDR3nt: TGCGCCAGCAGCTCTCACATAGAACGTGACTACACCTTC
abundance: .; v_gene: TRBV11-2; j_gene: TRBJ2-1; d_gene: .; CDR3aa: CASSPNPGRDNEQFF; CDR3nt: TGTGCCAGCAGTCCTAACCCAGGAAGGGACAATGAGCAGTTCTTC
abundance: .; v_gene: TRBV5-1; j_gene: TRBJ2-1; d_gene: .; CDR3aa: CATSTQSSYNEQFF; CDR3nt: TGCGCCACTTCGACCCAGAGCTCCTACAATGAGCAGTTCTTC
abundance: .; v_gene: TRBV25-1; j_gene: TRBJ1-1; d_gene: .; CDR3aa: CASSESLSLNTEAFF; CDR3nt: TGTGCCAGCAGTGAATCGCTCAGTTTGAACACTGAAGCTTTCTTT
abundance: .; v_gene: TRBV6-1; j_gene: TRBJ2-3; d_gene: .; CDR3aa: CASGVGYSTDTQYF; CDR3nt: TGTGCCAGCGGGGTTGGGTATAGCACAGATACGCAGTATTTT
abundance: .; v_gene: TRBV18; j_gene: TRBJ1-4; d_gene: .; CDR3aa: CASSPDRAGNEKLFF; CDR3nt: TGTGCCAGCTCACCCGACCGGGCAGGCAATGAAAAACTGTTTTTT
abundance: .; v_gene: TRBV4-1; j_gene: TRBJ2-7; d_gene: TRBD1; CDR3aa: CASSQGQGVSYEQYF; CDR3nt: TGCGCCAGCAGCCAGGGACAGGGGGTCTCCTACGAGCAGTACTTC
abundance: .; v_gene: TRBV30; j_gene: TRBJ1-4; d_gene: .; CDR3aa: CAWSVPGGLKLFF; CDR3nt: TGTGCCTGGAGTGTACCGGGGGGGCTCAAACTGTTTTTT
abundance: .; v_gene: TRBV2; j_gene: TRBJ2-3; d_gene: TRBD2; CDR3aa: CASGKTSGRTDTQYF; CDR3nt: TGTGCCAGCGGCAAAACTAGCGGACGCACAGATACGCAGTATTTT
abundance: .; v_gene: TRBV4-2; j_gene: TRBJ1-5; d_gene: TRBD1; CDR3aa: CASSLGTVTDNQPQHF; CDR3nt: TGTGCCAGCAGCTTGGGGACAGTGACCGACAATCAGCCCCAGCATTTT
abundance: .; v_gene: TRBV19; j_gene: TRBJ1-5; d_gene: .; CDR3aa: CASSKRLGALSNQPQHF; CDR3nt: TGTGCCAGTAGTAAAAGACTGGGGGCTTTAAGCAATCAGCCCCAGCATTTT
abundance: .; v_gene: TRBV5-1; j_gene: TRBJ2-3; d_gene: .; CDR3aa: CASSHPQGTDTQYF; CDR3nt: TGCGCCAGCAGCCACCCTCAAGGCACAGATACGCAGTATTTT
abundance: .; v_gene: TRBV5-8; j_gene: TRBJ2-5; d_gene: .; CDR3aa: CASSRGPPGSETQYF; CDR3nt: TGTGCCAGCAGCCGAGGACCCCCAGGTTCGGAGACCCAGTACTTC
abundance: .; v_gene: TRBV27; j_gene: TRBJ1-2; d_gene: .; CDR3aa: CASGFVGNYGYTF; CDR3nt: TGTGCCAGCGGGTTCGTGGGTAACTATGGCTACACCTTC
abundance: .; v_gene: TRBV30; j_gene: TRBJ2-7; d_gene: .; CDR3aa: CASTRASYEQYF; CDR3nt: TGTGCCTCAACCAGGGCCTCCTACGAGCAGTACTTC
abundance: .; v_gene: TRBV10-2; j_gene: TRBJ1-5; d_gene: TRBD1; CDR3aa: CASSGTGGQPQHF; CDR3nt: TGCGCCAGCAGTGGGACAGGGGGCCAGCCCCAGCATTTT
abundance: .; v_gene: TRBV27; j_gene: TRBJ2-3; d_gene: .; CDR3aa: CASSYLSTDTQYF; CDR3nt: TGTGCCAGCAGTTATCTTAGCACAGATACGCAGTATTTT
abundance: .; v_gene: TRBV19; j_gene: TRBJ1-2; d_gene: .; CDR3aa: CASSGTRNNYGYTF; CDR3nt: TGTGCCAGTAGTGGGACAAGGAATAACTATGGCTACACCTTC
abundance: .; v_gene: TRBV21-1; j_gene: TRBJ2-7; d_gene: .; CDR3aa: CASSNCSGSRVRYEQYF; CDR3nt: TGTGCCAGCAGCAATTGTAGCGGCTCCCGGGTGCGCTACGAGCAGTACTTC
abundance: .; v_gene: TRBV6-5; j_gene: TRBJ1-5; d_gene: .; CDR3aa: CASSQTGGGNQPQHF; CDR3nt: TGTGCCAGCAGTCAGACAGGAGGAGGCAATCAGCCCCAGCATTTT
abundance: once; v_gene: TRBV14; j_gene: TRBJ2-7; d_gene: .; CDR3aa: CASSQLTGRHEQYF; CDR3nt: TGTGCCAGCAGCCAACTCACAGGGCGGCACGAGCAGTACTTC
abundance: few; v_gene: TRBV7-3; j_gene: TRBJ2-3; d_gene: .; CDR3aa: CASSLMPGRTDTQYF; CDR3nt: TGTGCCAGCAGCTTAATGCCGGGAAGAACAGATACGCAGTATTTT
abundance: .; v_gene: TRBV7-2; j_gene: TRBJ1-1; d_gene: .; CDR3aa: CASSQEFRRSTEAFF; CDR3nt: TGTGCCAGCAGCCAAGAGTTTCGGAGGTCCACTGAAGCTTTCTTT
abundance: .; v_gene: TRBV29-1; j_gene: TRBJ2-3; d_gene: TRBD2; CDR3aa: CSVEVAGGISTDTQYF; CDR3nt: TGCAGCGTTGAAGTAGCGGGAGGGATTAGCACAGATACGCAGTATTTT
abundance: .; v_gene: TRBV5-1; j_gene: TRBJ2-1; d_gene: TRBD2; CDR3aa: CASSQGTSWGEQFF; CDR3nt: TGCGCCAGCAGCCAAGGGACTAGTTGGGGTGAGCAGTTCTTC
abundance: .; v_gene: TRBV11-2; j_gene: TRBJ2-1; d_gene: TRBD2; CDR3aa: CASKIAGVDEQFF; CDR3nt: TGTGCCAGCAAGATAGCGGGAGTGGATGAGCAGTTCTTC
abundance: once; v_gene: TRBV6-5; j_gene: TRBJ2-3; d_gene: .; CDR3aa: CASGDRRITDTQYF; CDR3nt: TGTGCCAGCGGTGACAGAAGAATCACAGATACGCAGTATTTT
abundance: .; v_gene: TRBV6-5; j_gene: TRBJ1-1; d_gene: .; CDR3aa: CASSYSKGWNTEAFF; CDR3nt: TGTGCCAGCAGTTACTCGAAGGGCTGGAACACTGAAGCTTTCTTT
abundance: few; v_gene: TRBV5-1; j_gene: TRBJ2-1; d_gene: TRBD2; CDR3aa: CASSLASGSSYNEQFF; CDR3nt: TGCGCCAGCAGTTTAGCTAGCGGGAGCTCCTACAATGAGCAGTTCTTC
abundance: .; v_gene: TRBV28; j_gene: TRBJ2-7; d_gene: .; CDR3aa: CASSKLRSSYEQYF; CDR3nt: TGTGCCAGCAGTAAACTTCGGAGCTCCTACGAGCAGTACTTC
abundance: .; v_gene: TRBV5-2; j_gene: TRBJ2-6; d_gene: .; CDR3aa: CASSTQSRANVLTF; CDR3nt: TGTGCCAGCAGTACACAAAGTCGGGCCAACGTCCTGACTTTC
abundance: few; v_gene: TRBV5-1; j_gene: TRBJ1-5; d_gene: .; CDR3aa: CASSLGEQNQPQHF; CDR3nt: TGCGCCAGCAGCTTGGGGGAGCAGAATCAGCCCCAGCATTTT
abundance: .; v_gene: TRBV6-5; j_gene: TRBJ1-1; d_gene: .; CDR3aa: CASSYRLEAFF; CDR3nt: TGTGCCAGCAGTTACAGATTGGAAGCTTTCTTT